This entry concerns a single TCR beta chain. This specimen comes from a study of shared clonotypes between healthy human individuals. Produced via immunoSEQ multiplex PCR; TCRdb's table is partial and in-frame only. The table has tens of thousands of clones, about 61% seen once. The sequence came from a man aged 25 to 45 in good health. The material sequenced was memory CD8+ T cells sorted from blood. The sample's subset: CD45RO+ cells pooled with CCR7-negative TemRA cells.

This CDR3 is CASSGGHWGTEAFF. CDR3 bases: TGTGCCAGCAGCGGGGGACACTGGGGAACTGAAGCTTTCTTT. The chain links TRBV5-5 to TRBJ1-1; a possible D gene is TRBD1 (6 bases). Trimming cost V 4 bases and J 5 bases, with 15 bases left between them. The CDR3 is 14 residues long. The germline V gene has CDR1 SGHKS and CDR2 YYEKEE (reference sequence).